This entry describes one TCR beta chain. This specimen comes from a study of monozygotic twins with inflammatory bowel disease. The CDR3 is 16 residues long. The germline gives CDR1 SGDLS, CDR2 YYNGEE. TCRdb re-called the 5' RACE reads and gives one entry per CDR3 protein, without DNA. This sample's table has more than 300,000 distinct CDR3 sequences. The TCR originated in a human donor with ulcerative colitis or Crohn's disease, or a healthy co-twin of an affected twin (not recorded which). Sample: blood. This chain joins TRBV9 and TRBJ2-3; TCRdb returns TRBD2, unconfirmable since there is no DNA. This CDR3 reads CASSVGAGGSTDTQYF.